The 11 T cell receptor beta chains below all came from one sample that was sequenced in a study of blood T cell repertoires in COVID-19. TCRdb's copy holds only in-frame clones and misses some; the assay was immunoSEQ multiplex PCR. The repertoire consists of 300,000 or so clones, with around 87% occurring once and the leading ten covering around 8%. The material sequenced was peripheral blood. These receptors were obtained from a woman in her 50s who had recovered from COVID-19.

The V gene is TRBV19, the J gene TRBJ2-2, with 9 bases identical to TRBD2. CDR3 length: 14 amino acids. Germline V lookup: CDR1 LNHDA, CDR2 SQIVND (reference sequence). The ends lost 4 bases at V and 7 bases at J; junction bases unmatched: 4. CDR3 region: CASSTSGIGGELFF. The CDR3 bases are TGTGCCAGTAGTACTAGCGGGATCGGCGGGGAGCTGTTTTTT.

V gene TRBV30 combines with J gene TRBJ2-2; 7 nucleotides match TRBD2. CDR3 length: 13 amino acids. The V gene's germline CDR1 is GTSNPN and CDR2 SVGIG (reference sequence). Losses at the gene ends were 4 bases for V and 5 bases for J; bases not matched to a gene: 4. CDR3 sequence (DNA): TGTGCCTGGAACGGGAGGAATACCGGGGAGCTGTTTTTT. Amino acid sequence: CAWNGRNTGELFF.

CDR3 region: CASRPAGTGRTGELFF. The CDR3 DNA follows: TGTGCCAGCAGACCAGCCGGGACAGGGCGGACCGGGGAGCTGTTTTTT. The chain combines TRBV28 with TRBJ2-2, with 9 bases lining up with TRBD1. The trim removed 6 bases at V and 5 bases at J, leaving 10 bases unmatched. From germline, CDR1 is MDHEN and CDR2 SYDVKM. This CDR3 region has 16 residues.

This rearrangement joins TRBV3-1 (or the pseudogene TRBV3-2) to TRBJ1-2; tentatively, D is TRBD1 (6 bases). Germline V lookup: CDR1 LGHDT, CDR2 YNNKEL (reference sequence). The CDR3 length is 11 residues. Trimming pared 4 bases from V and 13 bases from J, leaving 13 bases between. The CDR3 reads CASSPDSALTF. In DNA form, the CDR3 reads TGTGCCAGCAGCCCGGACAGCGCCCTCACCTTC.

The chain employs TRBV2 and TRBJ1-5; no reliable D call. This CDR3 comprises 15 residues. V was pared by 6 bases and J by 6 bases, with 18 bases between. Germline lookup yields CDR1 SNHLY and CDR2 FYNNEI. The CDR3 loop is CASSATRQPSQPQHF. In DNA, the CDR3 is TGTGCCAGCAGCGCTACCCGACAACCGAGTCAGCCCCAGCATTTT.

The chain couples TRBV11-3 to TRBJ2-2; D is ambiguous. This CDR3 region has 13 residues. Germline values: CDR1 SGHNT, CDR2 YENEEA. Trimming stripped 0 bases from V and 7 bases from J, with 6 bases between. The CDR3 sequence is CASSLDTGGELFF. The CDR3 DNA sequence: TGTGCCAGCAGCTTAGATACCGGCGGGGAGCTGTTTTTT.

The chain uses TRBV2 and TRBJ1-1, with 7 positions matching TRBD1. V was pared by 6 bases and J by 5 bases, with 9 bases of the junction left unmatched. The germline V gene encodes CDR1 SNHLY and CDR2 FYNNEI. The CDR3 extends over 14 amino acids. In DNA, the CDR3 is TGTGCCAGCAGAGAGACAGGGAAGAGTACTGAAGCTTTCTTT. Amino acid sequence: CASRETGKSTEAFF.

CDR3 in amino acids: CAISVGAGQYEQYF. The CDR3 DNA follows: TGTGCCATCAGTGTGGGGGCAGGGCAATACGAGCAGTACTTC. V gene TRBV10-3 combines with J gene TRBJ2-7; possible D gene TRBD1, 6 bases. Germline CDR1 is ENHRY and CDR2 is SYGVKD. V was clipped by 4 bases and J by 4 bases, with 14 bases between them. CDR3 length: 14 amino acids.

This chain joins TRBV25-1 and TRBJ2-7; D gene ambiguous. Looked up from germline, CDR1 is MGHDK and CDR2 is SYGVNS. This CDR3 has 12 residues. Trimming stripped 1 base from V and 10 bases from J, with 11 bases between. This CDR3 is CASSEFPGAQYF. The CDR3 nucleotides read TGTGCCAGCAGTGAATTTCCCGGAGCACAGTACTTC.

The V and J genes are TRBV15 and TRBJ2-5, with D maybe TRBD2 (6 bases). Trimming pared 0 bases from V and 4 bases from J, leaving 15 bases between. The CDR3 runs to 16 residues. Germline CDR1 and CDR2: LNHNV and YYDKDF (reference sequence). This chain's CDR3 is CATSRDYNAGRETQYF. CDR3 sequence (DNA): TGTGCCACCAGCAGAGATTACAACGCGGGACGAGAGACCCAGTACTTC. Using reference TRBV15 and TRBJ2-5 for the parts outside the CDR3, the full variable domain is DAMVIQNPRYQVTQFGKPVTLSCSQTLNHNVMYWYQQKSSQAPKLLFHYYDKDFNNEADTPDNFQSRRPNTSFCFLDIRSPGLGDTAMYLCATSRDYNAGRETQYFGPGTRLLVL.

This chain connects TRBV19 to TRBJ1-1, with D possibly TRBD1 on 6 matching bases. The V gene's germline CDR1 is LNHDA and CDR2 SQIVND (reference sequence). This CDR3 has 16 amino acids. The V and J ends lost 7 bases and 2 bases respectively, with 20 bases between them. CDR3 sequence: CASTPPGQSLNTEAFF. The CDR3 DNA is TGTGCCAGTACCCCTCCCGGACAGAGCCTAAACACTGAAGCTTTCTTT.